A single sample is the source of the 24 T cell receptor beta chains below, sequenced in a study of metastatic and nonmetastatic thyroid tumors. TCRdb re-called the PCR reads via MiXCR. Seen here are some 20,000 clones, roughly 22% observed once, and the top ten hold 9% to 15%. Thyroid surgery had not been preceded by any treatment in any patient. Sequencing input: tumor tissue. All receptors derive from a female donor with papillary thyroid cancer or a benign thyroid nodule (not recorded which). Some clones in this sample may be carry-over from other donors' samples.

This chain joins TRBV5-1 and TRBJ1-2; weak D call: TRBD1 (5 bases). There are 15 residues in the CDR3. CDR1 SGHRS and CDR2 YFSETQ come from the germline V gene. With 0 bases removed from V and 5 bases from J, the gap between germline ends came to 14 bases. The CDR3 nucleotides are TGCGCCAGCAGCTTGGTACTTCAGGGTGGGTATGGCTACACCTTC. Translation: CASSLVLQGGYGYTF.

This clone occurred a few times. For the CDR3, the DNA is TGCGCCAGCAGCCCCCCGACACGGGATGAGCAGTTCTTC. It translates to CASSPPTRDEQFF. This chain links TRBV5-1 with TRBJ2-1; D remains ambiguous. CDR1 and CDR2 (germline): SGHRS, YFSETQ. Trimming left V 4 bases short and J 8 bases short, with 13 bases between. The CDR3 runs to 13 residues.

This clone is deemed medium-sized. This chain joins TRBV6-1 and TRBJ1-1; D might be TRBD1 (6 bases). Deletions cut 6 bases from V and 5 bases from J, with 13 bases between. Germline V gene sequence: CDR1 MNHNS, CDR2 SASEGT. This CDR3 comprises 13 residues. The CDR3 region is CASSARQDTEAFF. The DNA for the CDR3 is TGTGCCAGCAGCGCCCGACAGGATACTGAAGCTTTCTTT.

To note about this clone: No conserved phenylalanine or tryptophan ends this CDR3, so it is likely a read error. This rearrangement joins TRBV7-2 to TRBJ1-3; D ambiguous. Per germline, CDR1 SGHTA and CDR2 FQGNSA. The CDR3 length is 13 residues. Here the CDR3 reads CASSTNSVNTIYL. CDR3 sequence (DNA): TGTGCCAGCAGCACTAACTCTGTAAACACCATATATCTT.

This clone ranks as medium-sized. The J gene is TRBJ2-2, the V gene TRBV20-1; D not resolved. The CDR3 length is 14 residues. CDR1 and CDR2 from the germline V gene are DFQATT and SNEGSKA (reference sequence). V was cut by 3 bases and J by 2 bases, with 10 bases left in between. Here the CDR3 reads CSARKLVNTGELFF. The CDR3 coding sequence is TGCAGTGCTAGGAAGCTAGTAAACACCGGGGAGCTGTTTTTT.

A few counts support this clone. Because the CDR3 is missing its conserved closing phenylalanine or tryptophan, this is likely a read error. No DNA is shown, since the ends of the CDR3 on it are uncertain; the CDR3 is the one TCRdb lists. The gene calls are TRBV6-1 and TRBJ1-2; the table's TRBD1 call for D was not verified on the DNA. The length of the CDR3 is 13 amino acids, counting both ends. Germline V gene lookup returns CDR1 MNHNS and CDR2 SASEGT. The CDR3 region is CASSKELDRDPMI.

This clone was picked up many times. This rearrangement joins TRBV28 to TRBJ2-3, with D possibly being TRBD1 (5 bases). Germline CDR1 MDHEN, CDR2 SYDVKM. V was shortened by 5 bases and J by 3 bases, with 18 bases between the two germline ends. The CDR3 has 16 residues. The CDR3 spells CASSHIGLGATDTQYF. The CDR3 region has the DNA TGTGCCAGCAGTCACATCGGGCTAGGGGCAACAGATACGCAGTATTTT.

At least ten counts were recorded for this clone. The V call is TRBV11-2, the J call TRBJ2-7, with D possibly TRBD2 on 5 matching bases. Trimming cost V 0 bases and J 6 bases, with 12 bases left between them. CDR3 length equals 14 residues. Germline-derived CDR1 and CDR2 are SGHAT and FQNNGV. The CDR3 loop is CASSLESLGGEQYF. The CDR3 DNA is TGTGCCAGCAGCTTAGAAAGCCTCGGAGGCGAGCAGTACTTC.

This clone showed up many times. CDR3 coding DNA: TGCAGTGCTAGAAAAAGGGAGTGGATCACTGAAGCTTTCTTT. Translated: CSARKREWITEAFF. V usage is TRBV20-1 and J usage is TRBJ1-1, with D unresolved. Per the germline V gene, CDR1 is DFQATT and CDR2 is SNEGSKA (reference sequence). CDR3 length: 14 amino acids. The V end was cut by 2 bases, the J end by 4 bases, with 14 bases between.

There are a few counts of this clone. This CDR3 is missing its conserved last phenylalanine or tryptophan, likely due to a read error. The CDR3: CAINSNSVNTEAFS. CDR3 nucleotide sequence: TGTGCCATCAATTCAAACAGTGTGAACACTGAAGCTTTCTCT. The V gene is TRBV10-3, the J gene TRBJ1-1; D unresolved. Deletions cut 7 bases from V and 0 bases from J, with 12 bases between. Germline V CDR1 and CDR2: ENHRY, SYGVKD. The length of the CDR3 is 14 residues.

This chain connects TRBV6-2 or TRBV6-3 to TRBJ2-5; weak D call: TRBD2 (6 bases). Germline loops: CDR1 MNHEY, CDR2 SVGEGT. V gave up 5 bases and J gave up 4 bases, with 14 bases separating them. CDR3 length: 14 amino acids. The CDR3 sequence: CASSTGGRRETQYF. DNA of the CDR3: TGTGCCAGCAGTACTGGGGGGAGGAGAGAGACCCAGTACTTC.

This clone has more than one count but fewer than ten. This chain's CDR3 is CASSYSYNRGGYNEQFF. The CDR3 DNA sequence: TGTGCCAGCAGTTACTCTTATAATAGAGGGGGATACAATGAGCAGTTCTTC. V is TRBV6-2 or TRBV6-3 and J is TRBJ2-1, with D maybe TRBD1 (6 bases). V was trimmed by 0 bases and J by 4 bases, leaving 16 bases between them. CDR1 and CDR2 from the germline V gene are MNHEY and SVGEGT. This CDR3 has 17 residues.

This clone was counted between two and nine times. V and J are TRBV6-9 and TRBJ1-2; D may be TRBD1 (5 bases). The CDR3 has 17 amino acids. V lost 2 bases to trimming and J lost 7 bases, with 23 bases between them. Germline-derived CDR1 and CDR2 are MNHGY and SVAAGI. The CDR3 bases are TGTGCCAGCAGTTATGCCGGGTTCGTGCAGGGTGCGTCTGGCTACACCTTC. As protein: CASSYAGFVQGASGYTF.

Comments on this clone: This may be a read error: a much more frequent sequence differs by one nucleotide. The chain links TRBV5-6 to TRBJ2-7; 9 bases agree with TRBD1. CDR1 is SGHDT and CDR2 is YYEEEE in the germline V gene. The CDR3 is made up of 14 amino acids. The CDR3: CAGSPGQGNSPLHF. The CDR3 DNA follows: TGTGCCGGCAGCCCCGGACAGGGGAATTCACCCCTCCACTTC.

This chain connects TRBV6-1 to TRBJ1-2; D is possibly TRBD1 (6 bases). The V gene's germline CDR1 is MNHNS and CDR2 SASEGT. The CDR3 runs to 14 residues. Trimming took 4 bases from V and 4 from J, leaving 13 bases between them. The CDR3 nucleotides read TGTGCCAGCAGTGTTGACAGGACTCTCTATGGCTACACCTTC. It yields the protein CASSVDRTLYGYTF.

This clone was detected a few times. The gene calls are TRBV10-2 and TRBJ2-5; D gene ambiguous. Germline loops: CDR1 WSHSY, CDR2 SAAADI. The CDR3 runs 13 residues. V gave up 8 bases and J gave up 5 bases, with 15 bases separating them. CDR3 DNA sequence: TGCGCCAGCTCTAAGGGTCTTTGGGAGACCCAGTACTTC. Translation gives CASSKGLWETQYF.

There are a few counts of this clone. The chain carries TRBV6-6 and TRBJ1-3; possibly TRBD1 for D (5 bases). CDR3 length equals 15 residues. Germline V CDR1 and CDR2: MNHNY, SVGAGI (reference sequence). The V end was cut by 2 bases, the J end by 0 bases, with 8 bases between. DNA for the CDR3: TGTGCCAGCAGTTACGGGGGACTCTCTGGAAACACCATATATTTT. The encoded protein is CASSYGGLSGNTIYF.

The table lists this clone with a count of one. Sequence at one end of the junction differs from germline and may be a read error. The rearrangement joins TRBV11-3 to TRBJ2-3, with D perhaps TRBD2 (6 bases). The germline V gene encodes CDR1 SGHNT and CDR2 YENEEA. There are 13 residues in the CDR3. The CDR3 sequence: CASSFRGRDTQYF. For the CDR3, the DNA is TGTGCCAGCAGCTTTCGGGGGAGAGATACTCAGTATTTT. The entire variable domain, with the rest obtained from reference TRBV11-3 and TRBJ2-3, is as follows: EAGVVQSPRYKIIEKKQPVAFWCNPISGHNTLYWYLQNLGQGPELLIRYENEEAVDDSQLPKDRFSAERLKGVDSTLKIQPAELGDSAVYLCASSFRGRDTQYFGPGTRLTVL.

The chain employs TRBV7-2 and TRBJ2-7, with TRBD1 identical over 7 bases. Germline V gene sequence: CDR1 SGHTA, CDR2 FQGNSA. V lost 1 base and J lost 12; bases outside the gene matches: 9. The CDR3 has 13 residues. This CDR3 is CASSLGPQDRMYF. In DNA, the CDR3 is TGTGCCAGCAGCTTAGGTCCCCAGGACAGGATGTACTTC.

A few counts support this clone. Given the absence of the conserved phenylalanine or tryptophan at the CDR3 end, a read error is likely. The V gene is TRBV15, the J gene TRBJ2-7; 7 bases fit TRBD1. From germline, CDR1 is LNHNV and CDR2 YYDKDF (reference sequence). The CDR3 consists of 15 residues. Trimming cost V 0 bases and J 0 bases; bases outside gene matches: 2. The CDR3 loop reads CATSRDRGSSYEQYS. The CDR3 DNA reads TGTGCCACCAGCAGAGACAGGGGGAGCTCCTACGAGCAGTACTCC.

The table lists this clone with many counts. This chain uses TRBV5-1 with TRBJ2-7; D ambiguous. The CDR3 sequence is 15 residues long. V lost 0 bases, J lost 9 bases, and 19 bases lay in between. CDR1 is SGHRS, CDR2 YFSETQ, per germline. The CDR3 sequence: CASSLGVNLLSPQYF. CDR3 sequence (DNA): TGCGCCAGCAGCTTGGGGGTCAATCTCCTATCCCCGCAGTACTTC.

Many counts were recorded for this clone. Other DNA variants within this sample encode the same CDR3. The genes are TRBV7-1 and TRBJ2-1; tentative D call: TRBD2 (6 bases). TRBV7-1 carries the ORF label, with uncertain function. CDR3 length equals 19 residues. The germline V and J ends were trimmed by 3 bases and 0 bases, with 21 bases remaining between them. CDR3 nucleotides: TGTGCCAGCAGCTCGAGCTCGACTCTAGCGCCTAGCTCCTACAATGAGCAGTTCTTC. This translates into CASSSSSTLAPSSYNEQFF.

This chain uses TRBV11-3 with TRBJ2-3; D is uncertain. The germline CDR1 and CDR2 sequences are SGHNT and YENEEA. V was trimmed by 5 bases and J by 3 bases, leaving 9 bases between them. This CDR3 region has 13 residues. CDR3 coding DNA: TGTGCCAGCAGCACTCGGAGAACAGATACGCAGTATTTT. Translated, it gives CASSTRRTDTQYF.

This clone appeared a few times. The rearrangement uses TRBV28 and TRBJ2-3; D is unresolved. The V gene lost 3 bases and the J gene lost 3 bases, with 19 bases spanning the gap. The germline CDR1 and CDR2 sequences are MDHEN and SYDVKM. This CDR3 has 17 amino acids. The CDR3 DNA follows: TGTGCCAGCAGTTTTCAGTCCGCCCGAGCTGTTACAGATACGCAGTATTTT. This codes for CASSFQSARAVTDTQYF. The full variable domain, its missing parts supplied by reference TRBV28 and TRBJ2-3, is DVKVTQSSRYLVKRTGEKVFLECVQDMDHENMFWYRQDPGLGLRLIYFSYDVKMKEKGDIPEGYSVSREKKERFSLILESASTNQTSMYLCASSFQSARAVTDTQYFGPGTRLTVL.